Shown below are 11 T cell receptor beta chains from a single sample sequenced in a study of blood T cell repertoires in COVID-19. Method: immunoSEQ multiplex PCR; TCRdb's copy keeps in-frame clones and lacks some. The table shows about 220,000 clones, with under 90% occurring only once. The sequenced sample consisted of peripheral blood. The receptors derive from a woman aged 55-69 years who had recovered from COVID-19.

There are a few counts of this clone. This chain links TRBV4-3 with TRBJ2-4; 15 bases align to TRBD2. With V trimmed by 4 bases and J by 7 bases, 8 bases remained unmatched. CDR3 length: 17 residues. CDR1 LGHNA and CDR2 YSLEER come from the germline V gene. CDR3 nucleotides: TGCGCCAGCAGCCGCGGACTAGCGGGGGGGATGCGGAACATTCAGTACTTC. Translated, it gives CASSRGLAGGMRNIQYF.

The DNA of the CDR3 is TGTGCCAGCAGTTACGGAGGGTTCACTGAAGCTTTCTTT. Amino acid sequence: CASSYGGFTEAFF. This chain links TRBV6-2 or TRBV6-3 with TRBJ1-1; D remains ambiguous. V gave up 2 bases and J gave up 4 bases, with 8 bases separating them. CDR1 MNHEY and CDR2 SVGEGT come from the germline V gene. The length of the CDR3 is 13 residues.

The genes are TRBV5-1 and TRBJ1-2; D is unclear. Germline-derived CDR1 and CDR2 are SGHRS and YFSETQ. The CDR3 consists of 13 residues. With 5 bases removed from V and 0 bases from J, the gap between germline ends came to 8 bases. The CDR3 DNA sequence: TGCGCCAGCAGGGAGGCCTCTAACTATGGCTACACCTTC. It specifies CASREASNYGYTF.

CDR3 amino acids: CAWMADTDTQYF. DNA of the CDR3: TGTGCCTGGATGGCCGACACAGATACGCAGTATTTT. The chain couples TRBV30 to TRBJ2-3; D is undetermined. The CDR3 contains 12 residues. V lost 4 bases and J lost 2, with 7 bases in between. Germline CDR1 and CDR2: GTSNPN and SVGIG (reference sequence).

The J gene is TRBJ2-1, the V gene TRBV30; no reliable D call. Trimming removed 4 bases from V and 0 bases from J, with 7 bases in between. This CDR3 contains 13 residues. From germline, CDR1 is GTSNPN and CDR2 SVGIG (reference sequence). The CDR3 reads CAWKRSSYNEQFF. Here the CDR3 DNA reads TGTGCCTGGAAAAGGAGCTCCTACAATGAGCAGTTCTTC.

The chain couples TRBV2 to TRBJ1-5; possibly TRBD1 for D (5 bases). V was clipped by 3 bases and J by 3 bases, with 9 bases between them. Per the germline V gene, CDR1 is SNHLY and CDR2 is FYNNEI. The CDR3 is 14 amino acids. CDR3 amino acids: CASSEEQDNQPQHF. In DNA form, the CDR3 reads TGTGCCAGCAGTGAGGAACAGGACAATCAGCCCCAGCATTTT. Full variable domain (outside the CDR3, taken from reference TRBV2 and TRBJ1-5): EPEVTQTPSHQVTQMGQEVILRCVPISNHLYFYWYRQILGQKVEFLVSFYNNEISEKSEIFDDQFSVERPDGSNFTLKIRSTKLEDSAMYFCASSEEQDNQPQHFGDGTRLSIL.

CDR3 protein: CAGQDRGANTEAFF. The DNA of the CDR3 is TGTGCCGGGCAGGACAGAGGGGCCAACACTGAAGCTTTCTTT. The chain carries TRBV30 and TRBJ1-1; the D gene is possibly TRBD1 (6 bases). V was cut by 8 bases and J by 2 bases, with 18 bases left in between. There are 14 residues in the CDR3. Per germline, CDR1 GTSNPN and CDR2 SVGIG (reference sequence).

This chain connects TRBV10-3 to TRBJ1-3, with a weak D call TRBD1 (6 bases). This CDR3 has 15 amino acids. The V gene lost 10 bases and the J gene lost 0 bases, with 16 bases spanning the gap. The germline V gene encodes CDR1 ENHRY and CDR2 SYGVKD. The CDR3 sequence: CATNGQSFSGNTIYF. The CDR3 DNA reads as TGTGCCACCAACGGACAGAGTTTCTCTGGAAACACCATATATTTT.

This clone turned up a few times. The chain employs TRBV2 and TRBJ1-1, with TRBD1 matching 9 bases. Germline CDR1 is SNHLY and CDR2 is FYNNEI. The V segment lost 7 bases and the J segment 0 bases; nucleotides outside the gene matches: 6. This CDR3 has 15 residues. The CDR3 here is CASIWGQGMNTEAFF. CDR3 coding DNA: TGTGCCAGCATTTGGGGACAGGGAATGAACACTGAAGCTTTCTTT.

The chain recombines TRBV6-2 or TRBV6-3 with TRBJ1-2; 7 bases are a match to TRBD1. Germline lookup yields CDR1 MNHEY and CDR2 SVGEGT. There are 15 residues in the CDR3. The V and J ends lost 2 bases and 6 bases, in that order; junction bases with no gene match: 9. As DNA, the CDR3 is TGTGCCAGCAGTTACGCGTGGGCAGGGGGAGATGGCTACACCTTC. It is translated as CASSYAWAGGDGYTF.

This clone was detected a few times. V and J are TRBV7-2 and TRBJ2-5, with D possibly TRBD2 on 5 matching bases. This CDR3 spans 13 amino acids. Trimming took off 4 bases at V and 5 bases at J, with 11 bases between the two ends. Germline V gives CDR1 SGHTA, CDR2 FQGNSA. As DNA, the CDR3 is TGTGCCAGCAGCTATCATAGAGGGGAGACCCAGTACTTC. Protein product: CASSYHRGETQYF.